Listed here is a single T cell receptor (beta chain). Its antigen remains unidentified. The source of the sample is a study of cytomegalovirus exposure and HLA in healthy donors. At the level of the study: An analysis done earlier identified around 100 million unique TCR beta sequences from around 180 million T cells.

Study observations and caveats: An analysis done earlier found most TCR beta V segments productive about 90% or about 30% of the time. Association of a missense DCLRE1C variant with TCR beta V- and J-gene trimming was reported in a later analysis. Reports described diagnosis of cytomegalovirus status by the classifier as highly specific and sensitive.

Primers: 60 Vbeta forward and 13 Jbeta reverse. The repertoire was sequenced with immunoSEQ multiplex PCR; TCRdb's copy has only in-frame clones and lacks some. Seen here are roughly 150,000 clones, around 70% observed once, and the top ten hold 2.1%. V lost 0 bases, J lost 3 bases, and 2 bases stayed unmatched. The CDR3 runs 14 residues. The germline V gene has CDR1 SGDLS and CDR2 YYNGEE. The chain couples TRBV9 to TRBJ1-2; 7 nucleotides align to TRBD1. The sequence derives from an older woman in good health and CMV-seropositive. Input material: PBMCs. The CDR3 region is CASSVEGQYYGYTF. The CDR3 coding sequence is TGTGCCAGCAGCGTAGAGGGACAGTACTATGGCTACACCTTC.